This record looks at one T cell receptor (beta chain) sequence and its context. Antigen unknown. This CDR3 has 13 residues. Trimming removed 5 bases at V and 2 bases at J, with 10 bases between. Germline assignment: CDR1 SNHLY and CDR2 FYNNEI. Generated by immunoSEQ multiplex PCR, the TCRdb table keeps only in-frame clones and is missing some. The repertoire includes 150,000 to 200,000 clones, over 80% of them detected once, and around 9.3% sits in the top ten. The data were obtained in a study of T cell responses to AZD1222 COVID-19 vaccine. Whole-study findings and limits: None of the repertoires were sampled until the peak T cell response had passed. Spike-specific TCR breadth and depth were elevated following two AZD1222 doses. The study reported that nearly half of spike-specific TCRs target unmutated variant regions. Donors were chiefly white British, with a greater number of females, and clonal diversity was perhaps underestimated.

The TCR originated in an adult in good health. Sample: peripheral blood, taken on day 0 of AZD1222 vaccination. The chain couples TRBV2 to TRBJ2-7; D is possibly TRBD2 (5 bases). CDR3 region: CASSLGVTYEQYV. DNA of the CDR3: TGTGCCAGCAGTCTCGGGGTGACCTACGAGCAGTACGTC.